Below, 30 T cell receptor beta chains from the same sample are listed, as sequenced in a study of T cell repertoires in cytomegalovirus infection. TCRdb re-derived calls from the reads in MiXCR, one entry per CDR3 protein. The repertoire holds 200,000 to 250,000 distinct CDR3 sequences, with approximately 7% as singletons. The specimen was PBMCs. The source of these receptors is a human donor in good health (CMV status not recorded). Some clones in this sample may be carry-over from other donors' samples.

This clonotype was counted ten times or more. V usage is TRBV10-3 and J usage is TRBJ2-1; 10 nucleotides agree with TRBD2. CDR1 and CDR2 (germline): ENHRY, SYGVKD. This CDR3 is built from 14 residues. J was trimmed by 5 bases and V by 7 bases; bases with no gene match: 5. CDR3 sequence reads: CAITQRGGNNEQFF. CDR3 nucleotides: TGTGCCATCACCCAGCGGGGGGGAAACAATGAGCAGTTCTTC.

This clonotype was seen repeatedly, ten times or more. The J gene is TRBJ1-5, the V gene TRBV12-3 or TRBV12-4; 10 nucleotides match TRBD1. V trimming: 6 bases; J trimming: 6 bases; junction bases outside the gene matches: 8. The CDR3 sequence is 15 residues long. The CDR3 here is CASSQDRGPGQPQHF. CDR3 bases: TGTGCCAGCAGCCAAGACAGGGGGCCTGGTCAGCCCCAGCATTTT.

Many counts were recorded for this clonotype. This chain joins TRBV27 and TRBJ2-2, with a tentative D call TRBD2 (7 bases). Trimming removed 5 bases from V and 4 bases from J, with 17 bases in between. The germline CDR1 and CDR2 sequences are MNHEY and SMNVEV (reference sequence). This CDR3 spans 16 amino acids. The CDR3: CASSPYAGALTGELFF. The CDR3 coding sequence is TGTGCCAGCAGTCCTTACGCGGGGGCCCTCACCGGGGAGCTGTTTTTT.

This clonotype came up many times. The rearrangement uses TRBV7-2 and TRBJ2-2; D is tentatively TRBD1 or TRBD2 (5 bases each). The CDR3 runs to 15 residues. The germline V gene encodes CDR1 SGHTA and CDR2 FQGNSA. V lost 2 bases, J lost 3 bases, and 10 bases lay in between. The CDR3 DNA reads TGTGCCAGCAGCTTAAAGGGGACGTACACCGGGGAGCTGTTTTTT. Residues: CASSLKGTYTGELFF.

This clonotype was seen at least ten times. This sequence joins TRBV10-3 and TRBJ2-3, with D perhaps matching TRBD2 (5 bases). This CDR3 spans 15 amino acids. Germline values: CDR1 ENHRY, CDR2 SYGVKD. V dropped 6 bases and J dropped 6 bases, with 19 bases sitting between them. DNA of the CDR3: TGTGCCATCAGATCTTGGGGAGAGGAAGCGGATACGCAGTATTTT. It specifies CAIRSWGEEADTQYF.

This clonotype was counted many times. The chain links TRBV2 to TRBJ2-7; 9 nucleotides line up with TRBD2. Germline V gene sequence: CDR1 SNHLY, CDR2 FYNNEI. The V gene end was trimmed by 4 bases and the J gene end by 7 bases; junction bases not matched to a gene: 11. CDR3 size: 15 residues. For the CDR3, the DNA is TGTGCCAGCAGTGCCCTTAGCGGGGGCCCCCCAGAGCAGTACTTC. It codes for CASSALSGGPPEQYF.

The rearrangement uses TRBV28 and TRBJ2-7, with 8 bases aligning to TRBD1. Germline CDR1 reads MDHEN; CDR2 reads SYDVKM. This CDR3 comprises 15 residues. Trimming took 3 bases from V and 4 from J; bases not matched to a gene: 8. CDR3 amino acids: CASSFPDRGRYEQYF. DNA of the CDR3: TGTGCCAGCAGTTTTCCAGACAGGGGAAGGTACGAGCAGTACTTC.

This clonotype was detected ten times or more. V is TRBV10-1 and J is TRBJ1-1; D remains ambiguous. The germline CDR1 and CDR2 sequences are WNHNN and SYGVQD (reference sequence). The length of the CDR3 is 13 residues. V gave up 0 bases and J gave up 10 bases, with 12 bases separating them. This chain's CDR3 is CASSESGRKGAFF. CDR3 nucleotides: TGCGCCAGCAGTGAGTCGGGGAGGAAGGGAGCTTTCTTT.

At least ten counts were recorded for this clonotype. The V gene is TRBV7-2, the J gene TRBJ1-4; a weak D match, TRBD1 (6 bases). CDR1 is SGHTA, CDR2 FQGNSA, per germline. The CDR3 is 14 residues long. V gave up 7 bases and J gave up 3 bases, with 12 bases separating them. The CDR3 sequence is CASTKGQPNEKLFF. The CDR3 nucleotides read TGTGCCAGCACCAAGGGACAACCTAATGAAAAACTGTTTTTT.

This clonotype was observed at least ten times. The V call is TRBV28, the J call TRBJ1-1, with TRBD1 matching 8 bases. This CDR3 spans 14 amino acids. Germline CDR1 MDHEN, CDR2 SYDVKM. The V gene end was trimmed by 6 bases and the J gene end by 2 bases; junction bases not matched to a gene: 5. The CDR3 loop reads CASSYQGANTEAFF. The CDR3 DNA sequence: TGTGCCAGCAGCTACCAGGGGGCTAACACTGAAGCTTTCTTT.

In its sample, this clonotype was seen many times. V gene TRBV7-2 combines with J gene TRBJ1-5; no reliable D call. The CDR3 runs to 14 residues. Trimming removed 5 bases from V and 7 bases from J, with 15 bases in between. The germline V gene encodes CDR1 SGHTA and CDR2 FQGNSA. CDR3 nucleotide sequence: TGTGCCAGCAGCCCCGGCACAGCGGGGCAGCCCCAGCATTTT. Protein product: CASSPGTAGQPQHF. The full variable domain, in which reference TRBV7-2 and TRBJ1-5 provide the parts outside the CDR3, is GAGVSQSPSNKVTEKGKDVELRCDPISGHTALYWYRQSLGQGLEFLIYFQGNSAPDKSGLPSDRFSAERTGGSVSTLTIQRTQQEDSAVYLCASSPGTAGQPQHFGDGTRLSIL.

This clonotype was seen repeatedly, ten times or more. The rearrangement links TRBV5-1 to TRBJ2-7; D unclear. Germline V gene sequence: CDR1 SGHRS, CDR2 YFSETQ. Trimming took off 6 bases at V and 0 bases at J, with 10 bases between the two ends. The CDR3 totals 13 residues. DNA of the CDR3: TGCGCCAGCAAAAGGCCGGGCTCCTACGAGCAGTACTTC. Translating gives CASKRPGSYEQYF.

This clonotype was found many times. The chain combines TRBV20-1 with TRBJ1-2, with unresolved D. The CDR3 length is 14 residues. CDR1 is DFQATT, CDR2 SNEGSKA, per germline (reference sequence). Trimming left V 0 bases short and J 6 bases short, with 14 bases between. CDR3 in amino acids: CSARDLRGGDGYTF. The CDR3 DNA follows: TGCAGTGCTAGAGATCTACGGGGAGGAGATGGCTACACCTTC.

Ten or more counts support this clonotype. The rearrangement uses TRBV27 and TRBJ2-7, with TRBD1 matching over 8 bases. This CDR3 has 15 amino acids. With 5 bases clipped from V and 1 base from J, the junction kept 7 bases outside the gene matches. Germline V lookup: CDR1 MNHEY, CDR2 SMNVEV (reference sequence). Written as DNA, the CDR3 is TGTGCCAGCAGTCCTCTCCAGGGGGCATCCTACGAGCAGTACTTC. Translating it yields CASSPLQGASYEQYF.

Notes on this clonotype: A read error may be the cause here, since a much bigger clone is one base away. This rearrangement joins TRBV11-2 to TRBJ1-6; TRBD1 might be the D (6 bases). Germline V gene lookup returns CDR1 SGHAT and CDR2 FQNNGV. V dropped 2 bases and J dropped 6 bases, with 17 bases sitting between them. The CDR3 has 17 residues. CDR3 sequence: CASSLNFRGATNSPLHF. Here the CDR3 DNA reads TGTGCCAGCAGCTTAAATTTCCGGGGGGCGACTAATTCACCCCTCCACTTT.

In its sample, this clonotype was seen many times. The CDR3 sequence: CSVLTSGGADTQYF. CDR3 DNA sequence: TGCAGCGTTCTGACTAGCGGGGGGGCGGATACGCAGTATTTT. The J gene is TRBJ2-3, the V gene TRBV29-1; TRBD2 matches at 14 bases. This CDR3 has 14 residues. In germline, CDR1 is SQVTM, CDR2 ANQGSEA. The trim removed 5 bases at V and 6 bases at J, leaving 4 bases unmatched.

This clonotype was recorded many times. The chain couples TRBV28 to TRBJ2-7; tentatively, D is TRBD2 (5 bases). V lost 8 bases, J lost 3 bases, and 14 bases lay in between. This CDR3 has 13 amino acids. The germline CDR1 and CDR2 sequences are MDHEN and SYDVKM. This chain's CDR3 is CASRRTENYEQYF. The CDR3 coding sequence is TGTGCCAGCCGTCGGACTGAGAACTACGAGCAGTACTTC.

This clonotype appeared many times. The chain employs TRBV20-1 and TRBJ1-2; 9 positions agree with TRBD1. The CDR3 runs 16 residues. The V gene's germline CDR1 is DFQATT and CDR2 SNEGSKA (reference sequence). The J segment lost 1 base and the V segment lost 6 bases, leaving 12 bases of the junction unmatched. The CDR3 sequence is CSALSTGTGINYGYTF. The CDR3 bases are TGCAGTGCCCTATCGACTGGGACAGGGATTAACTATGGCTACACCTTC.

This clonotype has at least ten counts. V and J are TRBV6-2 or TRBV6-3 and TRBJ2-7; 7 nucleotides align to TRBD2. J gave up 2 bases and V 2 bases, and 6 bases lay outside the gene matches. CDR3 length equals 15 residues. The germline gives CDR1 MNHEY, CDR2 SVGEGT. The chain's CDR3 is CASSYVRTRTYEQYF. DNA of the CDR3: TGTGCCAGCAGTTACGTAAGGACTAGGACCTACGAGCAGTACTTC.

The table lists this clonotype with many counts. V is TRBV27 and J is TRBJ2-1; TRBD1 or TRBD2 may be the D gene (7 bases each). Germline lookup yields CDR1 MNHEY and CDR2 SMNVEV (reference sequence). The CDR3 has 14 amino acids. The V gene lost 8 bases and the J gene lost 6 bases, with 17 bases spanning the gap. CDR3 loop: CASQGGGLFNEQFF. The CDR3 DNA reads TGTGCCAGCCAGGGGGGGGGCCTGTTCAATGAGCAGTTCTTC.

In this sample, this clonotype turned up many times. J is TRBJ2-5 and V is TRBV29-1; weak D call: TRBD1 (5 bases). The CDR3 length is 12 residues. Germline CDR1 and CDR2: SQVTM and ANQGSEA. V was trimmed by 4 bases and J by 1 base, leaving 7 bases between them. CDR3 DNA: TGCAGCGTTGCCAGGGCCCAAGAGACCCAGTACTTC. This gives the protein CSVARAQETQYF. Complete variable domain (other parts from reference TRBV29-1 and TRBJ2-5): SAVISQKPSRDICQRGTSLTIQCQVDSQVTMMFWYRQQPGQSLTLIATANQGSEATYESGFVIDKFPISRPNLTFSTLTVSNMSPEDSSIYLCSVARAQETQYFGPGTRLLVL.

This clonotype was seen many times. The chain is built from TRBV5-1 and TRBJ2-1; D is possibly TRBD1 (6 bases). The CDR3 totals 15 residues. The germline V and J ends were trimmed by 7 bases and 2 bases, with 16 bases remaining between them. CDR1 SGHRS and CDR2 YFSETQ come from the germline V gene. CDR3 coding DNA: TGCGCCAGCGAGACAGGTTTCGATCCCTACAATGAGCAGTTCTTC. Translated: CASETGFDPYNEQFF.

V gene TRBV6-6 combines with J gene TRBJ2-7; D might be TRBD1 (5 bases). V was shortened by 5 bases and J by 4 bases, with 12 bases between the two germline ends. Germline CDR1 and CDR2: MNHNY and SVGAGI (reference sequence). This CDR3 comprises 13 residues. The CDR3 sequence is CASSGPDRYEQYF. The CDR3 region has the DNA TGTGCCAGCAGTGGACCCGACAGATACGAGCAGTACTTC.

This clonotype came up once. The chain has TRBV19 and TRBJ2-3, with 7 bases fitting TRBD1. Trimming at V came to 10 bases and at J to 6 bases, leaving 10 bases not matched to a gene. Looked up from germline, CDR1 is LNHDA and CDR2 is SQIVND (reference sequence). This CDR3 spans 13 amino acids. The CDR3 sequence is CATTDRAGDTQYF. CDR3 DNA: TGTGCCACCACAGACAGGGCCGGCGATACGCAGTATTTT.

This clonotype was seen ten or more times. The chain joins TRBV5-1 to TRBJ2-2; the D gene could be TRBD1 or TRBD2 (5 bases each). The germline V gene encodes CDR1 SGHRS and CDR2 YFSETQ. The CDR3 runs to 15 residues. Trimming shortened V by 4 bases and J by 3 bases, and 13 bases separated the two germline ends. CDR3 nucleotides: TGCGCCAGCAGCGCAGGACTGGGGGACACCGGGGAGCTGTTTTTT. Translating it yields CASSAGLGDTGELFF. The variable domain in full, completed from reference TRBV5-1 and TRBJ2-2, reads KAGVTQTPRYLIKTRGQQVTLSCSPISGHRSVSWYQQTPGQGLQFLFEYFSETQRNKGNFPGRFSGRQFSNSRSEMNVSTLELGDSALYLCASSAGLGDTGELFFGEGSRLTVL.

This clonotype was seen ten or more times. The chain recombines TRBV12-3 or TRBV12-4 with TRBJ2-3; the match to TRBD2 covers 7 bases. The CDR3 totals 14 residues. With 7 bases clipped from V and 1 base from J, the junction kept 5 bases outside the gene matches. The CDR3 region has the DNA TGTGCCAGCAAAATCGCGGGGGGCACAGATACGCAGTATTTT. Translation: CASKIAGGTDTQYF.

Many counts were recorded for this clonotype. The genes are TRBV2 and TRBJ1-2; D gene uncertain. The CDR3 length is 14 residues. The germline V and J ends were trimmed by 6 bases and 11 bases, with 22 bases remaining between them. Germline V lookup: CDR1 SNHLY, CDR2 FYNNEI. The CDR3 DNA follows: TGTGCCAGCAGAAGATTGGACCGGGCCCAGCGATACACCTTC. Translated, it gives CASRRLDRAQRYTF.

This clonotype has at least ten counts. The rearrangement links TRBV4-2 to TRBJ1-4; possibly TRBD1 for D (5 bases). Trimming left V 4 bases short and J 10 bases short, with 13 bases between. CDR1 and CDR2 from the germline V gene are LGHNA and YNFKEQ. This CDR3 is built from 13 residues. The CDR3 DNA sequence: TGTGCCAGCAGCCCTACGGGGAGGGGAAAACTGTTTTTT. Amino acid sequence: CASSPTGRGKLFF.

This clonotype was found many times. In DNA, the CDR3 is TGTGCCAGCAGCTTAGGTCACGGGGGCAGCACCGGGGAGCTGTTTTTT. As protein: CASSLGHGGSTGELFF. The chain has TRBV11-3 and TRBJ2-2, with D perhaps matching TRBD1 or TRBD2 (6 bases each). The V end lost 1 base, the J end lost 4 bases, and 13 bases lay between the germline ends. In germline, CDR1 is SGHNT, CDR2 YENEEA. This CDR3 region has 16 residues.

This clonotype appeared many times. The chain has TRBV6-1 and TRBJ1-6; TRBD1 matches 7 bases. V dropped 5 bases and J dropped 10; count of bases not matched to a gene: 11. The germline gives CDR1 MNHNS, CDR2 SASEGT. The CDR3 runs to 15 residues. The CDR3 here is CASSPSTGYGSPLHF. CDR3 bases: TGTGCCAGCAGTCCATCGACAGGGTATGGCTCACCCCTCCACTTT.